The clone carrying this T cell receptor beta chain was observed a few times. Then a second PCR, running about 6 to 12 cycles, was carried out with a sample-barcoded 5' primer and a J-beta primer mix. TCRdb ran MiXCR on the 5' RACE reads and lists one entry per CDR3 protein. The data show roughly 1.9 million distinct CDR3 sequences, around 40% seen once. These data come from a study of blood T cells in healthy people across ages. The material sequenced was blood. The sequence was obtained from a human donor in good health.

In nucleotides, the CDR3 is TGTGCCAGCAGTTACTGGGCAGGAAACATTCAGTACTTC. It translates to CASSYWAGNIQYF. The chain carries TRBV6-6 and TRBJ2-4; unclear D gene. This CDR3 spans 13 amino acids. CDR1 is MNHNY and CDR2 is SVGAGI in the germline V gene (reference sequence). Trimming shortened V by 1 base and J by 6 bases, and 7 bases separated the two germline ends.